This T cell receptor beta chain was recorded in a study of CD8+ T cells in alopecia areata. Study information: Treatment of the treated patients consisted of oral tofacitinib, 5 to 10 mg twice daily. Findings and caveats of the study: Sequencing of scalp samples also captures resident alphabeta T cells of normal skin.

Treatment defined: oral pan-JAK inhibitor, 5-10 mg twice daily. The authors extracted RNA and reverse transcribed it into cDNA as the sequencing template. Some clones are missing from TCRdb's copy, which holds only in-frame ones; the method was immunoSEQ multiplex PCR. This sample has about 190,000 clones, with around 56% found just once. Comments on this clone: The antigen is not known.

The sequence was obtained from a human donor with alopecia areata. The sample was CD4+ T cells sorted from blood, taken at week 4, from a patient treated with tofacitinib.

This CDR3 reads CASSVGSKGGAHEQFF. DNA for the CDR3: TGTGCCAGCAGCGTAGGATCGAAGGGGGGGGCGCATGAGCAGTTCTTC. The chain recombines TRBV11-2 with TRBJ2-1, with D perhaps TRBD2 (7 bases). CDR1 is SGHAT and CDR2 is FQNNGV in the germline V gene. The CDR3 is made up of 16 amino acids. Between the trimmed V and J ends, which lost 5 bases and 8 bases, there was a span of 22 bases. The variable domain in full, with the rest retrieved from reference TRBV11-2 and TRBJ2-1, is EAGVAQSPRYKIIEKRQSVAFWCNPISGHATLYWYQQILGQGPKLLIQFQNNGVVDDSQLPKDRFSAERLKGVDSTLKIQPAKLEDSAVYLCASSVGSKGGAHEQFFGPGTRLTVL.